This T cell receptor (beta chain) was retrieved from a study of blood T cell repertoires in COVID-19. On the study more broadly: Samples of COVID-19 (acute and convalescent) were obtained from the United States, Italy and Spain.

From germline, CDR1 is SGHVS and CDR2 FQNEAQ. The germline V and J ends were trimmed by 1 base and 6 bases, with 12 bases remaining between them. The CDR3 is 15 amino acids. Sequenced by immunoSEQ multiplex PCR; TCRdb stores in-frame clones only, minus some. This sample yields approximately 200,000 clones, of which roughly 90% are seen a single time; 2% to 2.5% belongs to the top ten. Participants were placed into cohorts based on the clinical history they reported. Recovered participants had two consecutive negative NP/OP PCR tests, healthcare professional clearance, or symptom resolution. This chain connects TRBV7-8 to TRBJ1-4; TRBD1 is a possible D gene (6 bases). The sample comprised PBMCs or T cells enriched from blood (not recorded which). The sequence was collected from a woman aged 25 to 39 who had recovered from COVID-19. CDR3 bases: TGTGCCAGCAGCTTAGATACAGGGAGGGATGAAAAACTGTTTTTT. Translating it yields CASSLDTGRDEKLFF.